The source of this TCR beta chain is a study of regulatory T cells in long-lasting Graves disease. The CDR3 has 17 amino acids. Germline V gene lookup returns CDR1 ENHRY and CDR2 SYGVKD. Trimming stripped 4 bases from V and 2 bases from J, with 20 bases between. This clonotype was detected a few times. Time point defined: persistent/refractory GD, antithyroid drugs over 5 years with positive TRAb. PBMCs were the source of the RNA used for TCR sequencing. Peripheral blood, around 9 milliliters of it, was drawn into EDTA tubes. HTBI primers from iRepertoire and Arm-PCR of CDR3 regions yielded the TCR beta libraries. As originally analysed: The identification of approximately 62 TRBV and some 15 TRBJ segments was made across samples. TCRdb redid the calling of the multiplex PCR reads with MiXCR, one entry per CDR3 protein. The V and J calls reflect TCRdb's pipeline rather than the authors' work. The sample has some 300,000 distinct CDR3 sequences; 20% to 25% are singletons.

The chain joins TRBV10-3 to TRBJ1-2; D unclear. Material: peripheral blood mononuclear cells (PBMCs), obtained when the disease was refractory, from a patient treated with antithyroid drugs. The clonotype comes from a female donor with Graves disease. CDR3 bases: TGTGCCATCAGTGGAGCCGCCCTAGCGACGGCGAACTATGGCTACACCTTC. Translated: CAISGAALATANYGYTF.